This TCR beta chain was recorded in a study of blood T cell repertoires in COVID-19. Study details: Donors in the United States, Italy and Spain gave samples during acute or convalescent COVID-19. Sample material is recorded as cDNA or gDNA derived from T cells, B-cell-depleted T cells, or PBMCs.

Here immunoSEQ multiplex PCR was the method, and the copy in TCRdb shows in-frame clones only, minus some. The sample lists approximately 200,000 clones; roughly 87% were seen once. The specimen was PBMCs or T cells enriched from blood (not recorded which). This clonotype originated in a man aged 18 to 29 with acute COVID-19.

The CDR3 DNA is TGTGCCAGCAGCTTAGGACTGAGCCAAGAGACCCAGTACTTC. Its protein is CASSLGLSQETQYF. The chain couples TRBV7-8 to TRBJ2-5; D not resolved. V shed 1 base and J shed 1 base, with 7 bases lying between them. The V gene's germline CDR1 is SGHVS and CDR2 FQNEAQ. The CDR3 covers 14 residues.